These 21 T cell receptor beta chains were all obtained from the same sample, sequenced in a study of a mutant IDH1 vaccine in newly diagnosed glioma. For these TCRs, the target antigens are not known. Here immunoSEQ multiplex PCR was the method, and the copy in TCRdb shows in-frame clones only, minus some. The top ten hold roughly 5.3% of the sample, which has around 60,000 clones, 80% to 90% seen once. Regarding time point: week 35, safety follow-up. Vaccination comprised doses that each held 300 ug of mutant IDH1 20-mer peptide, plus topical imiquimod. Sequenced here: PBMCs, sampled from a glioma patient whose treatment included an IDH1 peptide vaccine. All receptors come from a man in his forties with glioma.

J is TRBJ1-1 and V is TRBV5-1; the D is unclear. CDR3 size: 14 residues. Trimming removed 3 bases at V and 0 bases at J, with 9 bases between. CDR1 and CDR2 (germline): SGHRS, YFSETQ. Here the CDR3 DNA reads TGCGCCAGCAGCTGGCAGGACCTGAACACTGAAGCTTTCTTT. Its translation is CASSWQDLNTEAFF.

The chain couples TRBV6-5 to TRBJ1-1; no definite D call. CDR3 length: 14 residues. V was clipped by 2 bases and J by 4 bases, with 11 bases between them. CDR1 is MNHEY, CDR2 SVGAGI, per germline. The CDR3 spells CASSYMQLGTEAFF. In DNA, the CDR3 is TGTGCCAGCAGTTACATGCAGCTCGGCACTGAAGCTTTCTTT.

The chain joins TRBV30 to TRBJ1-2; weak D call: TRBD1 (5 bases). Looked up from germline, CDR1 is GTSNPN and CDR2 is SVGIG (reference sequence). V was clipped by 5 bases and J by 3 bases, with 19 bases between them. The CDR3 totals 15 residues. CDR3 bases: TGTGCCTGGGTGCGCCCGATGGACACCTACTATGGCTACACCTTC. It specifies CAWVRPMDTYYGYTF.

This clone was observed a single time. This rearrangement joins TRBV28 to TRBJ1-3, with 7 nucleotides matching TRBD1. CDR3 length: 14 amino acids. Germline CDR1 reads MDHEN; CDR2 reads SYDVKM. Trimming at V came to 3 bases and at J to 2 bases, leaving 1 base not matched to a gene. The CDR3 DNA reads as TGTGCCAGCAGTTTGACAGGGACTGGAAACACCATATATTTT. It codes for CASSLTGTGNTIYF.

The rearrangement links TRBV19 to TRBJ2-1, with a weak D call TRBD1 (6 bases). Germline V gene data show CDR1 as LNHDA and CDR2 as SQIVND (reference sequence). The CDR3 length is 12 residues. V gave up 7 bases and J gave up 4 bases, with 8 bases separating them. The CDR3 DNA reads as TGTGCCAGTACTGGACAGTACAATGAGCAGTTCTTC. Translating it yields CASTGQYNEQFF. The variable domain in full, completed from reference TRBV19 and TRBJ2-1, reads DGGITQSPKYLFRKEGQNVTLSCEQNLNHDAMYWYRQDPGQGLRLIYYSQIVNDFQKGDIAEGYSVSREKKESFPLTVTSAQKNPTAFYLCASTGQYNEQFFGPGTRLTVL.

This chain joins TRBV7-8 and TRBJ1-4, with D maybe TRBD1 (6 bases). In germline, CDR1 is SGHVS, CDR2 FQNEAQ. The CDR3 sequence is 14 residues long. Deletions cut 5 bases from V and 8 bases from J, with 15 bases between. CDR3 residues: CASSPNRVEEKLFF. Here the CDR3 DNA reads TGTGCCAGCAGCCCGAACAGGGTTGAAGAAAAACTGTTTTTT. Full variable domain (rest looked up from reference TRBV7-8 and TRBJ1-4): GAGVSQSPRYKVAKRGQDVALRCDPISGHVSLFWYQQALGQGPEFLTYFQNEAQLDKSGLPSDRFFAERPEGSVSTLKIQRTQQEDSAVYLCASSPNRVEEKLFFGSGTQLSVL.

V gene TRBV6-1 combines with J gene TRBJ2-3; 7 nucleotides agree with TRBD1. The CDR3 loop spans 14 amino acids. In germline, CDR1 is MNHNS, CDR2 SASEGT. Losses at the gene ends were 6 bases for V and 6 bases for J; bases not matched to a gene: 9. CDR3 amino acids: CASSRTGWKDTQYF. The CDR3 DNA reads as TGTGCCAGCAGCCGGACAGGCTGGAAGGATACGCAGTATTTT.

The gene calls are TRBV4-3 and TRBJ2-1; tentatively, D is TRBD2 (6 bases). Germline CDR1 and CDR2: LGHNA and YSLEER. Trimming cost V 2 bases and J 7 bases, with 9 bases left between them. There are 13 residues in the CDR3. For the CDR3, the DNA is TGCGCCAGCAGCCAATCCGCGGGGAATGAGCAGTTCTTC. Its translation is CASSQSAGNEQFF.

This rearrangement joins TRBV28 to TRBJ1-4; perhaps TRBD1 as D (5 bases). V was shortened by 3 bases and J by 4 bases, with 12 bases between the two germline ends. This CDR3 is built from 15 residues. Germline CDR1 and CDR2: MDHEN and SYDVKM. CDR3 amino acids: CASSLLTDINEKLFF. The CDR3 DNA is TGTGCCAGCAGTTTGTTGACAGACATTAATGAAAAACTGTTTTTT.

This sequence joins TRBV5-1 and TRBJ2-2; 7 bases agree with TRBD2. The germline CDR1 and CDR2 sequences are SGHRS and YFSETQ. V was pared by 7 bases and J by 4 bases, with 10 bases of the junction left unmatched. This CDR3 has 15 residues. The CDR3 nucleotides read TGCGCCAGCCTCCCGGAGGGAGGGAGCACCGGGGAGCTGTTTTTT. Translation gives CASLPEGGSTGELFF.

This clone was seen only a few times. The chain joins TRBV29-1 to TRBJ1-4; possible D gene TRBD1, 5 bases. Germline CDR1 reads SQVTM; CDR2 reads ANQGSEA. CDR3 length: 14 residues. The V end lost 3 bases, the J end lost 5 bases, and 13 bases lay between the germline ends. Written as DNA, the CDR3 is TGCAGCGTTGAGGCGGCAGGGACGAATGAAAAACTGTTTTTT. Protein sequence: CSVEAAGTNEKLFF.

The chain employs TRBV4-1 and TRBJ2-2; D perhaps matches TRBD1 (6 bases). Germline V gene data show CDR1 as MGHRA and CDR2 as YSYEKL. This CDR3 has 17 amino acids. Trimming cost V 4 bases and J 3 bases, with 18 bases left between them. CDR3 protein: CASSRPLGAKDTGELFF. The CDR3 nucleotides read TGCGCCAGCAGCCGACCTCTGGGGGCTAAGGACACCGGGGAGCTGTTTTTT.

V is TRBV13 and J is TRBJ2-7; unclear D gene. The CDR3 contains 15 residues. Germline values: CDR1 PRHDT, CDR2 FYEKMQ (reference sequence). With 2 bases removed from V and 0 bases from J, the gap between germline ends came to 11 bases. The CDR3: CASSLIQRSSYEQYF. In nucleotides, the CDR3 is TGTGCCAGCAGCTTAATACAGAGGAGCTCCTACGAGCAGTACTTC.

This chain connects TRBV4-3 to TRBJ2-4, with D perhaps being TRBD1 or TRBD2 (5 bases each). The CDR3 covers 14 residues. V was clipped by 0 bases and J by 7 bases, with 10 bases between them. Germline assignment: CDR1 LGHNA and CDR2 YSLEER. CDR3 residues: CASSQDGTVNIQYF. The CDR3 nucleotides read TGCGCCAGCAGCCAAGACGGGACCGTTAACATTCAGTACTTC.

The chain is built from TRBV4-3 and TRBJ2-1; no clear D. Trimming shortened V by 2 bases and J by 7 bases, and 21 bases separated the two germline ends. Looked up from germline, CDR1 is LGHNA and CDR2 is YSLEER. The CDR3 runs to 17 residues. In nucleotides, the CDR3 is TGCGCCAGCAGCCAACGTATCGGAGACGGACCTTGGAATGAGCAGTTCTTC. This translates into CASSQRIGDGPWNEQFF.

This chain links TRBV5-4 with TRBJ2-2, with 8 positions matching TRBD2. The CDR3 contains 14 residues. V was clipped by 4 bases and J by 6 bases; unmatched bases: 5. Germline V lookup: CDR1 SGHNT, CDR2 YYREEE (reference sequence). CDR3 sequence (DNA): TGTGCCAGCAGCGCCCGAGCGGGGGCCGGGGAGCTGTTTTTT. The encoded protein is CASSARAGAGELFF.

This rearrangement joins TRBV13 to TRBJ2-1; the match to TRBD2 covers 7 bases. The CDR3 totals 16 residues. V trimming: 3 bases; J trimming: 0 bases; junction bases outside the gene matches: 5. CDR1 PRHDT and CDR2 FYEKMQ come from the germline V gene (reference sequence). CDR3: CASSFAGGSSYNEQFF. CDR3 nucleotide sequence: TGTGCCAGCAGCTTTGCGGGCGGGAGCTCCTACAATGAGCAGTTCTTC.

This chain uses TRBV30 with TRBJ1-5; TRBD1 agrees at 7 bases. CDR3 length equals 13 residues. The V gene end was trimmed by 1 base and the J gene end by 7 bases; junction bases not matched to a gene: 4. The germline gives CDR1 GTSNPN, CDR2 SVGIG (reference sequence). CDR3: CAWSGQGRQPQHF. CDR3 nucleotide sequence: TGTGCCTGGAGTGGACAGGGCAGACAGCCCCAGCATTTT.

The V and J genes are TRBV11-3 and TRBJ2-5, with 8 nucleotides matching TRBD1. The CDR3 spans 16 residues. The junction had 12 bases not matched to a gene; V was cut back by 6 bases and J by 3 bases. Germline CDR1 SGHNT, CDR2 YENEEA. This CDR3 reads CASRGSGTGREETQYF. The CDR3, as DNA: TGTGCCAGCAGGGGTTCGGGGACAGGAAGGGAAGAGACCCAGTACTTC.

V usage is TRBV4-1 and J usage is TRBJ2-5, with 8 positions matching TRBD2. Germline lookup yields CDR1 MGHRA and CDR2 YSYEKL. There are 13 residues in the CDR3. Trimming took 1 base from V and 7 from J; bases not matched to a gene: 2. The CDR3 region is CASSQALAGTQYF. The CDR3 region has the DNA TGCGCCAGCAGCCAAGCCCTAGCGGGGACCCAGTACTTC.

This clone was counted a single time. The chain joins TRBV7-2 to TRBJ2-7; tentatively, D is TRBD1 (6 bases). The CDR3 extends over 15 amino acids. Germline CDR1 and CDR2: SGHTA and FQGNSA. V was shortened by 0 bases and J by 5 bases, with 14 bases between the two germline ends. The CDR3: CASSLAGAPRNEQYF. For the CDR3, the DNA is TGTGCCAGCAGCTTAGCGGGGGCGCCCCGGAACGAGCAGTACTTC.